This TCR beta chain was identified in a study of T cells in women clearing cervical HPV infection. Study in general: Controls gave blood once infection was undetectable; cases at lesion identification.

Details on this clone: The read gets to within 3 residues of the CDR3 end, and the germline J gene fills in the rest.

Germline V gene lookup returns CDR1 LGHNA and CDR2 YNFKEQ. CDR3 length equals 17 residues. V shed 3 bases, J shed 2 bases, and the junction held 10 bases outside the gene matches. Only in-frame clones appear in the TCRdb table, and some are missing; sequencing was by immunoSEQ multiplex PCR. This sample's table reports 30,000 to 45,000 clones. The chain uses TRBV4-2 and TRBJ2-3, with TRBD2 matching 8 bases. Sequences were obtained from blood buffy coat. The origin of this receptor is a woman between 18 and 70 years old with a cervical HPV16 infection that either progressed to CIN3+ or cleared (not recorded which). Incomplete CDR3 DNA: TGTGCCAGCAGCCAGAGAACCCGGGGGGGATACACAGATACG. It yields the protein CASSQRTRGGYTDT. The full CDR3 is CASSQRTRGGYTDTQYF.